Following are 13 T cell receptor beta chains from one sample sequenced in a study of blood T cell repertoires in COVID-19. Assay used: immunoSEQ multiplex PCR; TCRdb lists only in-frame clones, some missing. The sample has approximately 250,000 clones; about 91% are singletons. The sequencing input was PBMCs or T cells enriched from blood (not recorded which). The receptors shown here come from a man in his forties who had been exposed to COVID-19.

The CDR3 region has the DNA TGCGCCAGCAGCCCGGGACTCTCCTCTAACTATGGCTACACCTTC. Translated: CASSPGLSSNYGYTF. V gene TRBV5-1 combines with J gene TRBJ1-2; D is possibly TRBD1 (5 bases). V dropped 4 bases and J dropped 0 bases, with 13 bases sitting between them. Looked up from germline, CDR1 is SGHRS and CDR2 is YFSETQ. The CDR3 loop spans 15 amino acids.

A note on this clone: The sample carries other DNA sequences with the same CDR3. The chain combines TRBV9 with TRBJ2-1; 8 bases line up with TRBD2. The CDR3 contains 15 residues. Germline V CDR1 and CDR2: SGDLS, YYNGEE. The ends lost 0 bases at V and 4 bases at J; junction bases unmatched: 3. This chain's CDR3 is CASSVAGGTYNEQFF. The CDR3, as DNA: TGTGCCAGCAGCGTAGCGGGGGGGACGTACAATGAGCAGTTCTTC.

The V call is TRBV27, the J call TRBJ1-2; the D gene is possibly TRBD1 (6 bases). Germline CDR1 and CDR2: MNHEY and SMNVEV (reference sequence). V lost 2 bases and J lost 6, with 13 bases in between. The CDR3 totals 14 residues. This CDR3 reads CASSLLGQSDGYTF. The CDR3 coding sequence is TGTGCCAGCAGTTTACTTGGACAGTCGGATGGCTACACCTTC.

The chain carries TRBV18 and TRBJ1-6; 7 nucleotides agree with TRBD1. The V segment lost 3 bases and the J segment 5 bases; nucleotides outside the gene matches: 4. This CDR3 is 15 amino acids long. Germline loops: CDR1 KGHSH, CDR2 LQKENI. CDR3 loop: CASSPGTADNSPLHF. The CDR3 DNA reads as TGTGCCAGCTCACCGGGGACAGCCGATAATTCACCCCTCCACTTT. Together with reference TRBV18 and TRBJ1-6, the CDR3 gives the full variable domain: NAGVMQNPRHLVRRRGQEARLRCSPMKGHSHVYWYRQLPEEGLKFMVYLQKENIIDESGMPKERFSAEFPKEGPSILRIQQVVRGDSAAYFCASSPGTADNSPLHFGNGTRLTVT.

The chain links TRBV5-4 to TRBJ2-2, with TRBD2 matching 12 bases. CDR1 is SGHNT, CDR2 YYREEE, per germline (reference sequence). This CDR3 contains 19 residues. The trim removed 0 bases at V and 0 bases at J, leaving 6 bases unmatched. CDR3 region: CASSLGLAGGISNTGELFF. DNA of the CDR3: TGTGCCAGCAGCTTGGGGCTAGCGGGAGGGATTTCGAACACCGGGGAGCTGTTTTTT. Supplemented by reference TRBV5-4 and TRBJ2-2, the full variable domain reads ETGVTQSPTHLIKTRGQQVTLRCSSQSGHNTVSWYQQALGQGPQFIFQYYREEENGRGNFPPRFSGLQFPNYSSELNVNALELDDSALYLCASSLGLAGGISNTGELFFGEGSRLTVL.

This clone was seen just once. V gene TRBV28 combines with J gene TRBJ2-5; 9 nucleotides match TRBD2. Germline V lookup: CDR1 MDHEN, CDR2 SYDVKM. The CDR3 loop spans 15 amino acids. V lost 5 bases to trimming and J lost 0 bases; unmatched junction nucleotides: 4. The DNA for the CDR3 is TGTGCCAGCAGTCCGCTAGCGGGAAACCAAGAGACCCAGTACTTC. Amino acids: CASSPLAGNQETQYF. Full variable domain (outside the CDR3, taken from reference TRBV28 and TRBJ2-5): DVKVTQSSRYLVKRTGEKVFLECVQDMDHENMFWYRQDPGLGLRLIYFSYDVKMKEKGDIPEGYSVSREKKERFSLILESASTNQTSMYLCASSPLAGNQETQYFGPGTRLLVL.

CDR3 in amino acids: CASSADRGSFSPLHF. CDR3 DNA sequence: TGTGCCAGCAGTGCCGACAGGGGAAGTTTTTCACCCCTCCACTTT. The chain recombines TRBV27 with TRBJ1-6; 8 positions agree with TRBD1. Germline V gene data show CDR1 as MNHEY and CDR2 as SMNVEV (reference sequence). V lost 5 bases to trimming and J lost 9 bases; unmatched junction nucleotides: 9. CDR3 length: 15 amino acids.

CDR3 DNA: TGTGCCAGCAGTGGCTGGCTCGCAACTAATGAAAAACTGTTTTTT. Translating it yields CASSGWLATNEKLFF. The V call is TRBV2, the J call TRBJ1-4, with no clear D. The CDR3 consists of 15 residues. V lost 4 bases and J 0 bases, leaving 9 bases between the germline ends. CDR1 and CDR2 from the germline V gene are SNHLY and FYNNEI. The full variable domain, its missing parts supplied by reference TRBV2 and TRBJ1-4, is EPEVTQTPSHQVTQMGQEVILRCVPISNHLYFYWYRQILGQKVEFLVSFYNNEISEKSEIFDDQFSVERPDGSNFTLKIRSTKLEDSAMYFCASSGWLATNEKLFFGSGTQLSVL.

The chain links TRBV9 to TRBJ2-5; 7 nucleotides line up with TRBD2. From germline, CDR1 is SGDLS and CDR2 YYNGEE. V dropped 3 bases and J dropped 3; count of bases not matched to a gene: 11. The CDR3 covers 16 residues. CDR3 nucleotide sequence: TGTGCCAGCAGCGATGGGAGGGGCCTTTCTAAAGAGACCCAGTACTTC. It specifies CASSDGRGLSKETQYF.

The rearrangement links TRBV19 to TRBJ2-1, with 8 bases identical to TRBD2. Trimming at V came to 7 bases and at J to 9 bases, leaving 8 bases not matched to a gene. The length of the CDR3 is 13 residues. CDR1 LNHDA and CDR2 SQIVND come from the germline V gene (reference sequence). The CDR3 region is CASTPAGVIEQFF. The CDR3 DNA follows: TGTGCCAGTACCCCAGCGGGAGTTATTGAGCAGTTCTTC. Full variable domain (outside the CDR3, taken from reference TRBV19 and TRBJ2-1): DGGITQSPKYLFRKEGQNVTLSCEQNLNHDAMYWYRQDPGQGLRLIYYSQIVNDFQKGDIAEGYSVSREKKESFPLTVTSAQKNPTAFYLCASTPAGVIEQFFGPGTRLTVL.

V is TRBV5-1 and J is TRBJ2-3; TRBD2 matches at 7 bases. The V gene end was trimmed by 3 bases and the J gene end by 1 base; junction bases not matched to a gene: 8. The CDR3 spans 16 residues. Germline V gene lookup returns CDR1 SGHRS and CDR2 YFSETQ. CDR3 residues: CASSSGGRKRTDTQYF. The CDR3, as DNA: TGCGCCAGCAGCTCCGGGGGGAGGAAACGCACAGATACGCAGTATTTT.

The chain combines TRBV24-1 with TRBJ1-1; D is perhaps TRBD1 (6 bases). This CDR3 has 13 amino acids. Germline-derived CDR1 and CDR2 are KGHDR and SFDVKD. V lost 1 base and J 7 bases, leaving 9 bases between the germline ends. CDR3: CATSDFRGSEAFF. The CDR3 DNA reads TGTGCCACCAGTGATTTCAGGGGTAGTGAAGCTTTCTTT.

This chain uses TRBV15 with TRBJ2-2; 8 nucleotides match TRBD2. This CDR3 is built from 17 residues. The germline V gene has CDR1 LNHNV and CDR2 YYDKDF (reference sequence). With 3 bases clipped from V and 3 bases from J, the junction kept 9 bases outside the gene matches. In DNA form, the CDR3 reads TGTGCCACCAGCAGTCCACGGGGGGGCTTATACACCGGGGAGCTGTTTTTT. Protein product: CATSSPRGGLYTGELFF.